A single T cell receptor (beta chain) is shown here with its context. The data were obtained in a study of blood T cell repertoires in COVID-19. As for the study in general: The cDNA or gDNA used as material had been derived from T cells, B-cell-depleted T cells, or PBMCs.

As processed by the authors: Estimation of nucleated cell counts relied on the amplification of reference gene primers. Assay used: immunoSEQ multiplex PCR; TCRdb lists only in-frame clones, some missing. Clone size and the V and J calls come from that table; the DNA yielded D and trimming. The top ten hold roughly 0.7% of the sample, which has hundreds of thousands of clones, more than 85% seen once. The CDR3 runs to 14 residues. With V trimmed by 4 bases and J by 5 bases, 6 bases remained unmatched. CDR1 LNHDA and CDR2 SQIVND come from the germline V gene (reference sequence). Material: peripheral blood. This chain joins TRBV19 and TRBJ2-7; 9 bases agree with TRBD2. The clonotype was recovered from a man in his forties with acute or convalescent COVID-19. The CDR3: CASSNSGRSHEQYF. Here the CDR3 DNA reads TGTGCCAGTAGTAACAGCGGGAGGAGTCACGAGCAGTACTTC. The entire variable domain, with the rest obtained from reference TRBV19 and TRBJ2-7, is as follows: DGGITQSPKYLFRKEGQNVTLSCEQNLNHDAMYWYRQDPGQGLRLIYYSQIVNDFQKGDIAEGYSVSREKKESFPLTVTSAQKNPTAFYLCASSNSGRSHEQYFGPGTRLTVT.